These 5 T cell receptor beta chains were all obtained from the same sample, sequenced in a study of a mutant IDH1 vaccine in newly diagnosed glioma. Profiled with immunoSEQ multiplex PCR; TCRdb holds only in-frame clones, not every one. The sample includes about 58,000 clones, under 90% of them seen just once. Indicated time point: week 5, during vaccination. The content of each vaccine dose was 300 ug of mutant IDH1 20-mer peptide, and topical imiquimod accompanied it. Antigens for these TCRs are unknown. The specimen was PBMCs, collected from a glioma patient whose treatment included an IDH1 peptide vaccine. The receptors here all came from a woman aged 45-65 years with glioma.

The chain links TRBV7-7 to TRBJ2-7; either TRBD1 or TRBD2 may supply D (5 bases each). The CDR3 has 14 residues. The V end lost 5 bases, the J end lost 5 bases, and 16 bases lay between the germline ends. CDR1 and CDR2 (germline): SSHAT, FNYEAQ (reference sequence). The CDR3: CASSPGPDTHEQYF. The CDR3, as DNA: TGTGCCAGCAGCCCGGGACCGGACACACACGAGCAGTACTTC.

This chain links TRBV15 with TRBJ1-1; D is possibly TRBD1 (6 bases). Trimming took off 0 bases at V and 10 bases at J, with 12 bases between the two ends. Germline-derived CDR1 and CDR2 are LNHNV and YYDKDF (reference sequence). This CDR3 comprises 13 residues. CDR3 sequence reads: CATSRDPIGGAFF. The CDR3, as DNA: TGTGCCACCAGCAGAGACCCAATAGGGGGAGCTTTCTTT.

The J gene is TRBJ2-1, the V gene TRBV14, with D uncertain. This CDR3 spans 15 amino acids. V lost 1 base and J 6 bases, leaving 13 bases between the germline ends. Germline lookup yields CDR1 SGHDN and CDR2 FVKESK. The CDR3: CASSQVLTGPNEQFF. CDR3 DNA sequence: TGTGCCAGCAGCCAAGTTCTGACGGGCCCCAATGAGCAGTTCTTC. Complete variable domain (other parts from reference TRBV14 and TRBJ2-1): EAGVTQFPSHSVIEKGQTVTLRCDPISGHDNLYWYRRVMGKEIKFLLHFVKESKQDESGMPNNRFLAERTGGTYSTLKVQPAELEDSGVYFCASSQVLTGPNEQFFGPGTRLTVL.

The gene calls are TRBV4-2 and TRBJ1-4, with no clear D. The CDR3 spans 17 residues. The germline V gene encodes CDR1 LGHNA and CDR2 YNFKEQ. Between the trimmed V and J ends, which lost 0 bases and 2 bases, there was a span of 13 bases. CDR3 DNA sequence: TGTGCCAGCAGCCAAGAAAGCAAGGATCTTACTAATGAAAAACTGTTTTTT. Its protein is CASSQESKDLTNEKLFF.

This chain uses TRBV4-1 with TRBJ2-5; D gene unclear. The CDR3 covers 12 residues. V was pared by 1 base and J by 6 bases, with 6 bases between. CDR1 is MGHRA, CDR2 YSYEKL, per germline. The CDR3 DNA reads TGCGCCAGCAGCCAAGCGGGCCAGACCCAGTACTTC. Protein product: CASSQAGQTQYF.